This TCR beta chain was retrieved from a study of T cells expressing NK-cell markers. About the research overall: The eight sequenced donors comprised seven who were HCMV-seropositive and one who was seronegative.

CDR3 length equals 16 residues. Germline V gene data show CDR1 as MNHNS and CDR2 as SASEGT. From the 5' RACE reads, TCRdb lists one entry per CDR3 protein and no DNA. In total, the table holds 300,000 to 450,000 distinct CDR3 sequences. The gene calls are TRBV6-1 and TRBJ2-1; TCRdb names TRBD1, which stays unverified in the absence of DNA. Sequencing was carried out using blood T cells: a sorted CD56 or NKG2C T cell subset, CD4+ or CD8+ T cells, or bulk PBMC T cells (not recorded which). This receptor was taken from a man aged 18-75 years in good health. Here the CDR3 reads CASRLRDRLSYNEQFF.